This passage covers 2 T cell receptor beta chains from one sample sequenced in a study of neurological immune-mediated disorders (dated by TCRdb to the late 2010s). Libraries were prepared through 5' RACE. The sequencer listed for this sample is Illumina HiSeq 2500. TCRdb's own reprocessing of the public reads used fastp at Q25 and MiXCR and kept productive beta chains. When rows share a CDR3 protein, they turn into one entry using the most common DNA and genes. A total of 60,000 or so distinct CDR3 sequences appear in this sample, over 9.5% of them only once. In total, the top ten clones hold over 1.5% of the sample. Sample: PBMCs. These TCRs come from a man aged 55 to 70 in good health.

This clonotype was recorded many times. The gene calls are TRBV5-1 and TRBJ2-7; unclear D gene. Trimming took off 2 bases at V and 0 bases at J, with 9 bases between the two ends. The CDR3 is 14 residues long. Germline V gene sequence: CDR1 SGHRS, CDR2 YFSETQ. The CDR3 sequence is CASSFDSSSYEQYF. The DNA of the CDR3 is TGCGCCAGCAGCTTCGATAGCAGCTCCTACGAGCAGTACTTC.

The table lists this clonotype with many counts. The chain is built from TRBV20-1 and TRBJ2-1; the D gene is possibly TRBD1 (6 bases). Germline-derived CDR1 and CDR2 are DFQATT and SNEGSKA (reference sequence). V was shortened by 5 bases and J by 6 bases, with 23 bases between the two germline ends. The CDR3 runs 16 residues. CDR3 in DNA: TGCAGTGCTCCGGAACTAAAATCCGGGACACCCAATGAGCAGTTCTTC. Its protein is CSAPELKSGTPNEQFF.